This T cell receptor beta chain came from a study of cytomegalovirus exposure and HLA in healthy donors. Study-wide context: There were 350 to 400 genotyped donors. Of these, 81% fell in the genetic ancestry cluster associated with self-reported Caucasian donors.

The germline V gene has CDR1 GTSNPN and CDR2 SVGIG (reference sequence). Trimming removed 5 bases from V and 11 bases from J, with 12 bases in between. This CDR3 comprises 11 residues. Concerning this clone: Its matching antigen is unknown.

PCR involved 60 Vbeta and 13 Jbeta primers. Clones were read by immunoSEQ multiplex PCR, and TCRdb kept only the in-frame ones, dropping some. This table lists 200,000 to 250,000 clones. Regarding the study as a whole: Later analysis reportedly placed an Asian-associated ancestry cluster below the roughly 600-donor mean in N-insertions.

The sequenced sample was PBMCs. The rearrangement uses TRBV30 and TRBJ1-4; D might be TRBD1 (5 bases). This sequence was found in a woman aged 25 to 39 in good health and CMV-seropositive. CDR3: CAWSQDSKLFF. The CDR3, as DNA: TGTGCCTGGTCTCAAGACAGCAAACTGTTTTTT.